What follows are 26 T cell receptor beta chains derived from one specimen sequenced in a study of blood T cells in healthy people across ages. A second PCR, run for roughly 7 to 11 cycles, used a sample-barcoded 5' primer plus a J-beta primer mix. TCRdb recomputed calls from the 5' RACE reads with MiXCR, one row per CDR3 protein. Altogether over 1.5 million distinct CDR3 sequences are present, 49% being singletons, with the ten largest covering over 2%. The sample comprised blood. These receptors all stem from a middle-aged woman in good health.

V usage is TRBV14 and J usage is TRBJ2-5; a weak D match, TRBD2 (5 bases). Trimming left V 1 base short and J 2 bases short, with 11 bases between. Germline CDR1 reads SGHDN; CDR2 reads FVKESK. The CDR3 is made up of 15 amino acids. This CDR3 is CASSQGRRVQETQYF. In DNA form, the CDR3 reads TGTGCCAGCAGCCAAGGAAGGCGGGTGCAAGAGACCCAGTACTTC.

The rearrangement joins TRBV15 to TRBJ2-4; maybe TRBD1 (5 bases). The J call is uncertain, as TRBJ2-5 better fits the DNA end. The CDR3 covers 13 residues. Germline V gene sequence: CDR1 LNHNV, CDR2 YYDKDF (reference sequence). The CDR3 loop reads CATSPQGWETQYF. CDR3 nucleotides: TGTGCCACCAGCCCGCAGGGTTGGGAGACCCAGTACTTC.

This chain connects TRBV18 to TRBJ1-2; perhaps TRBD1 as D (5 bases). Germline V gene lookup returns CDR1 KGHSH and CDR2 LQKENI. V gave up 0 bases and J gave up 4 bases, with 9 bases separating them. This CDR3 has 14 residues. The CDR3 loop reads CASSPPTATYGYTF. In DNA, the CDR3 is TGTGCCAGCTCACCACCGACAGCCACCTATGGCTACACCTTC.

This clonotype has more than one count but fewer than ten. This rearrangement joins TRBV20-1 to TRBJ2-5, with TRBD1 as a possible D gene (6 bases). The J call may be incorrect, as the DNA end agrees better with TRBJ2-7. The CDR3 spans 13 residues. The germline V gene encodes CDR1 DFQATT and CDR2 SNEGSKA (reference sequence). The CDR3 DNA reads TGCAGTGCTAGAGTGTACAGGGTCGACGAGCAGTACTTC. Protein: CSARVYRVDEQYF.

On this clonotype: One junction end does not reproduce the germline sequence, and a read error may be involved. CDR3 bases: TGTACCAGCAGCCAAGATCGGGGACCGAACTATGGCTACACCTTC. It codes for CTSSQDRGPNYGYTF. The rearrangement links TRBV4-2 to TRBJ1-2; possible D gene TRBD1, 5 bases. CDR1 is LGHNA, CDR2 YNFKEQ, per germline. The CDR3 has 15 amino acids.

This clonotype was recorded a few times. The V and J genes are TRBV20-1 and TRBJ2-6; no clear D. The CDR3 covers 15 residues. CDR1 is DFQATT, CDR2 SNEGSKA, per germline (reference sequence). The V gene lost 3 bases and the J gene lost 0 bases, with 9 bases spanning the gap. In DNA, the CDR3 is TGCAGTGCTAGCGAACAGACCTCTGGGGCCAACGTCCTGACTTTC. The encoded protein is CSASEQTSGANVLTF.

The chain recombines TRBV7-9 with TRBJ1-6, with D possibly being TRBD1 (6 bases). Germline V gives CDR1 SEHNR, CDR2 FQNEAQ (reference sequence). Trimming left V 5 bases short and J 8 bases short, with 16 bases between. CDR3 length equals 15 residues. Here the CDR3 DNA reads TGTGCCAGCAGCCCCCGTTGGGGGCAGGATTCACCCCTCCACTTT. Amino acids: CASSPRWGQDSPLHF.

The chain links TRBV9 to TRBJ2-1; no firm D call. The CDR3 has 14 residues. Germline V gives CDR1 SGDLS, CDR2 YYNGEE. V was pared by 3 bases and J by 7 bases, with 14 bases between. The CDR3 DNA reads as TGTGCCAGCAGCGGCGGATTCTCGGGTAATGAGCAGTTCTTC. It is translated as CASSGGFSGNEQFF.

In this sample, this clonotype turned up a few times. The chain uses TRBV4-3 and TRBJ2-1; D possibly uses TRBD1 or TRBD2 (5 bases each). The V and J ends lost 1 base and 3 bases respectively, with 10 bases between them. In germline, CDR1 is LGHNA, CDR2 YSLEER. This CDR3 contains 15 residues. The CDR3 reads CASSQGRGNYNEQFF. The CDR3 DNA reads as TGCGCCAGCAGCCAAGGTCGGGGCAACTACAATGAGCAGTTCTTC.

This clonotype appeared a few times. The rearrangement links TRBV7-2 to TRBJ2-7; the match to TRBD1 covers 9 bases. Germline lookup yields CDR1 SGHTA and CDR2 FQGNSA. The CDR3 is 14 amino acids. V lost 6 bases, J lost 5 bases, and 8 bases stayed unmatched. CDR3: CASSRRDRVNEQYF. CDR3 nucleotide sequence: TGTGCCAGCAGTCGCCGGGACAGGGTTAACGAGCAGTACTTC.

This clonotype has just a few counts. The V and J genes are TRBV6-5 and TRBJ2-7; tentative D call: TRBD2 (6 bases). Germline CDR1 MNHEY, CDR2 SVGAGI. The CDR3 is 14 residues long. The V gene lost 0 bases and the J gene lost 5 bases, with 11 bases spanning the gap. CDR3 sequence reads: CASSYSWEADEQYF. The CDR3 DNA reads TGTGCCAGCAGTTACTCCTGGGAGGCCGACGAGCAGTACTTC.

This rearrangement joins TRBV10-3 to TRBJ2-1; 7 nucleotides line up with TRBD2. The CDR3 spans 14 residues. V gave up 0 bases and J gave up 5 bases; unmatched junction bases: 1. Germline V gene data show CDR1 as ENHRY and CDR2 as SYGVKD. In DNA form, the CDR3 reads TGTGCCATCAGTGAGTCGGGAGGGAACAATGAGCAGTTCTTC. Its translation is CAISESGGNNEQFF.

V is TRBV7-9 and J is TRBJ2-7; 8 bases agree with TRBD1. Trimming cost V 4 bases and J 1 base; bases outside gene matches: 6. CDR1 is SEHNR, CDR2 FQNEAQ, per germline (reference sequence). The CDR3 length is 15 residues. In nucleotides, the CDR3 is TGTGCCAGCAGCTATCCAGACAGGGGATCCTACGAGCAGTACTTC. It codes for CASSYPDRGSYEQYF.

The CDR3 coding sequence is TGTGCCAGCAGCTTAGGTTGGGGAACGGGGAACACAGATACGCAGTATTTT. Its protein product is CASSLGWGTGNTDTQYF. The chain has TRBV7-6 and TRBJ2-3; a possible D gene is TRBD2 (5 bases). The CDR3 sequence is 17 residues long. Germline V lookup: CDR1 SGHVS, CDR2 FNYEAQ. V was shortened by 1 base and J by 2 bases, with 16 bases between the two germline ends.

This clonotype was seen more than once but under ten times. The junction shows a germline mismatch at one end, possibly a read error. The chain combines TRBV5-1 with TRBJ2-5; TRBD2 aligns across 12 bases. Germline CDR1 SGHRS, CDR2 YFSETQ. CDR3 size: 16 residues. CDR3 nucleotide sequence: TGTGCCAGCAGCCCACTAGCGGGGGGCCGGCAAGAGACCCAGTACTTC. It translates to CASSPLAGGRQETQYF. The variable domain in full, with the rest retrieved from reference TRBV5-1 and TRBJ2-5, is KAGVTQTPRYLIKTRGQQVTLSCSPISGHRSVSWYQQTPGQGLQFLFEYFSETQRNKGNFPGRFSGRQFSNSRSEMNVSTLELGDSALYLCASSPLAGGRQETQYFGPGTRLLVL.

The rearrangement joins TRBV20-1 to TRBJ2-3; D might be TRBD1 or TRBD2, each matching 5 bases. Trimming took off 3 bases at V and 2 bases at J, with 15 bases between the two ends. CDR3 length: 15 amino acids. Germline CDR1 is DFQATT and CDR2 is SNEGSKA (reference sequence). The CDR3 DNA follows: TGCAGTGCTAGGACCTTGGGGGTCGCCACAGATACGCAGTATTTT. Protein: CSARTLGVATDTQYF.

The chain's CDR3 is CSARGQAVSRADTQYF. CDR3 sequence (DNA): TGCAGTGCTAGAGGCCAAGCGGTGTCCAGGGCAGATACGCAGTATTTT. The chain recombines TRBV20-1 with TRBJ2-3; D tentatively reads TRBD1 or TRBD2 (5 bases each). V was trimmed by 1 base and J by 4 bases, leaving 18 bases between them. The germline V gene encodes CDR1 DFQATT and CDR2 SNEGSKA (reference sequence). This CDR3 has 16 residues.

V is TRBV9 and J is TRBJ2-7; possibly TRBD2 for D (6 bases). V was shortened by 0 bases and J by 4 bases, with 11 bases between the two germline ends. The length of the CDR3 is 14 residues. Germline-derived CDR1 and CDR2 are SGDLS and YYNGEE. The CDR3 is CASSVDVDYYEQYF. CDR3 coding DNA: TGTGCCAGCAGCGTAGACGTGGACTATTACGAGCAGTACTTC. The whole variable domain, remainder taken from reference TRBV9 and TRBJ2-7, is DSGVTQTPKHLITATGQRVTLRCSPRSGDLSVYWYQQSLDQGLQFLIQYYNGEERAKGNILERFSAQQFPDLHSELNLSSLELGDSALYFCASSVDVDYYEQYFGPGTRLTVT.

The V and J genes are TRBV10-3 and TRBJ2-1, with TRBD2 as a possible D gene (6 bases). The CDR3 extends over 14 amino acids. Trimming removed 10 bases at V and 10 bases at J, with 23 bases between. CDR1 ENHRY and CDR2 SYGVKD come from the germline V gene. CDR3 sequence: CASRSSVSGREQFF. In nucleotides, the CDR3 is TGTGCCAGTAGGTCTAGCGTGAGTGGGCGCGAGCAGTTCTTC.

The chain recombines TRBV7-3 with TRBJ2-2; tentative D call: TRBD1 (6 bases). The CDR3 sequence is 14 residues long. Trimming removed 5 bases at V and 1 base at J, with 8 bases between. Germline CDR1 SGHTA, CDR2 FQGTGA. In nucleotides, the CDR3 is TGTGCCAGCAGCATCAGGGGGAACACCGGGGAGCTGTTTTTT. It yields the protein CASSIRGNTGELFF.

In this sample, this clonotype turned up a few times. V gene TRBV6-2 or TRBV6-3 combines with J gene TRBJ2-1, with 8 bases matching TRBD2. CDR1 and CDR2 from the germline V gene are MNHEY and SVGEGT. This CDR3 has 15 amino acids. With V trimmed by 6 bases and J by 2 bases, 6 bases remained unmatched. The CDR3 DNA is TGTGCCAGCAGCCCCGGGGGGGGGCCCTACAATGAGCAGTTCTTC. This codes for CASSPGGGPYNEQFF.

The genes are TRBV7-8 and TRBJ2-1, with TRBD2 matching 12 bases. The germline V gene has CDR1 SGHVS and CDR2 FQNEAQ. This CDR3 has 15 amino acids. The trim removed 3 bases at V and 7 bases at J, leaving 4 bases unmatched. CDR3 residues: CASSLRLAGVNEQFF. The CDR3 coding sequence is TGTGCCAGCAGCTTGAGACTAGCGGGGGTTAATGAGCAGTTCTTC.

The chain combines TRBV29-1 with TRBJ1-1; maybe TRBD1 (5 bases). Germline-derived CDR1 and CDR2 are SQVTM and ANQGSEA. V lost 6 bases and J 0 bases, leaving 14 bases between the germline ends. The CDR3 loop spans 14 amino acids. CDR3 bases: TGCAGCGTCACCGGGACGGTGCTGAACACTGAAGCTTTCTTT. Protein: CSVTGTVLNTEAFF.

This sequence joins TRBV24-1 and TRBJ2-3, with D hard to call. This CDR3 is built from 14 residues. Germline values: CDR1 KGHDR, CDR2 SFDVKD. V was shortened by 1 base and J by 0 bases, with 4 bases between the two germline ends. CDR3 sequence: CATSDFRSTDTQYF. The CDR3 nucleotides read TGTGCCACCAGTGATTTTCGGAGCACAGATACGCAGTATTTT.

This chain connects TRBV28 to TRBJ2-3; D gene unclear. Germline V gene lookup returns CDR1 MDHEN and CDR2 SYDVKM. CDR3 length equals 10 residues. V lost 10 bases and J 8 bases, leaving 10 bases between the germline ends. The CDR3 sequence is CATRLGTQYF. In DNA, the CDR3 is TGTGCCACCCGACTGGGTACGCAGTATTTT.

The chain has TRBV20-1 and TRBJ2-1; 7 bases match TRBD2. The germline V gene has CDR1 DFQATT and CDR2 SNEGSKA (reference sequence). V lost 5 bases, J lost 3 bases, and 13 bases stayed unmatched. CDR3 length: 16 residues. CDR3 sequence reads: CSAPYLAGYSYNEQFF. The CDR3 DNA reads TGCAGTGCTCCATATTTAGCGGGTTACAGCTACAATGAGCAGTTCTTC.